This T cell receptor (beta chain) derives from a study of technical replicates of blood from a few donors. Germline assignment: CDR1 SGHVS and CDR2 FQNEAQ. The CDR3 runs 16 residues. Trimming removed 5 bases from V and 4 bases from J; junction bases left unmatched: 9. The repertoire was sequenced with immunoSEQ multiplex PCR; TCRdb's copy has only in-frame clones and lacks some. The sample has about 71,000 clones, approximately 92% seen once. Sequencing used T cells isolated from PBMCs. V and J are TRBV7-8 and TRBJ2-1; 9 nucleotides agree with TRBD2. This clonotype was obtained from a human donor in good health. For the CDR3, the DNA is TGTGCCAGCAGCCCCATCCAGAGCGGGAGGTACAATGAGCAGTTCTTC. Encoded protein: CASSPIQSGRYNEQFF.